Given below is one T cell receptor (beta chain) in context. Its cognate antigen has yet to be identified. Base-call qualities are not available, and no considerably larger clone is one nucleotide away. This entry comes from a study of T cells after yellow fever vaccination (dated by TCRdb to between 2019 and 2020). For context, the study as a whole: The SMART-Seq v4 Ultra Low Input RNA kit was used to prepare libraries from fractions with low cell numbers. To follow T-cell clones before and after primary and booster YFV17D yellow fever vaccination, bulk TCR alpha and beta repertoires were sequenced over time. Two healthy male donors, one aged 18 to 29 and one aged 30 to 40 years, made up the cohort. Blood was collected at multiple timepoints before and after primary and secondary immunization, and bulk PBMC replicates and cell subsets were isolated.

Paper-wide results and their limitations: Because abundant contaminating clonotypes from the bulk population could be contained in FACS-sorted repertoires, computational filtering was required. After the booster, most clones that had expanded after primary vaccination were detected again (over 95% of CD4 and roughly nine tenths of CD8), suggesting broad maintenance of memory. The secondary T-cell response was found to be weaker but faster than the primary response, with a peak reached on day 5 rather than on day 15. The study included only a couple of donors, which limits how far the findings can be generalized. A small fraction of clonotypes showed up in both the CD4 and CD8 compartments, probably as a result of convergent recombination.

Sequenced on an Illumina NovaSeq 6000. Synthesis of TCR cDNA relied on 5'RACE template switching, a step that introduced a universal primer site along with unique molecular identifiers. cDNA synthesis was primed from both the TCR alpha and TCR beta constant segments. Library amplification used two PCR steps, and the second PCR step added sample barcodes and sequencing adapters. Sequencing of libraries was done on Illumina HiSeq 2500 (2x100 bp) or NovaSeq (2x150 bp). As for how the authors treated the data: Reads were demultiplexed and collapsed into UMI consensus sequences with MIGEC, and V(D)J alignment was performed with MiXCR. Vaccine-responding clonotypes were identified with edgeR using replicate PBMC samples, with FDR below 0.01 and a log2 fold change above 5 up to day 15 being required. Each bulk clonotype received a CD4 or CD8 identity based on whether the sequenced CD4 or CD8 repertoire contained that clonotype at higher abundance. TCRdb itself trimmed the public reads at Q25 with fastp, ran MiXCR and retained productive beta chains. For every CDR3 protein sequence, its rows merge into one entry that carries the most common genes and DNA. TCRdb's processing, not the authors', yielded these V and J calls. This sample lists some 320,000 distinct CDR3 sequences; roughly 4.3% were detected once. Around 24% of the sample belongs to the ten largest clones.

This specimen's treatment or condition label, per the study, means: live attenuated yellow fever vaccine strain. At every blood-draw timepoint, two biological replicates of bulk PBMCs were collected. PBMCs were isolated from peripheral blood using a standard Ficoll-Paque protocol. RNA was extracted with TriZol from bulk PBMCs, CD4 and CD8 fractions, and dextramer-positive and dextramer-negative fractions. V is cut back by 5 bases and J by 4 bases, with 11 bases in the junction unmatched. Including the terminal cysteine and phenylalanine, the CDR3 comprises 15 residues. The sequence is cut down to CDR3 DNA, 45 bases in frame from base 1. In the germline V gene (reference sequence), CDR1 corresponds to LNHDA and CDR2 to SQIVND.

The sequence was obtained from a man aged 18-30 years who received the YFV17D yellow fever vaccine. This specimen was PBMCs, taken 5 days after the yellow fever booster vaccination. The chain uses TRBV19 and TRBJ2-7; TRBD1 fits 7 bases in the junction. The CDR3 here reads CASSLYRDSGYEQYF. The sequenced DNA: TGTGCCAGTAGTCTCTACCGGGACAGTGGATACGAGCAGTACTTC.